Listed below are T cell receptor beta chains from one sample, sequenced in a study of T-cell reconstitution after alpha-beta-depleted transplantation in children. TCRdb called the PCR reads again in MiXCR, with one record for every CDR3 protein. The sample has hundreds of thousands of distinct CDR3 sequences, roughly 8.2% seen once. Specimen: PBMCs, mostly from graft donor cells, collected 180 days after TCRalphabeta/CD19-depleted stem cell transplant. These receptors were obtained from a male patient younger than 18 who had a stem cell transplant for acute lymphoblastic leukemia, so the T cells may come from the graft donor. Both conserved end residues are part of each CDR3. A D gene is named only where the DNA matches it firmly. Rows may omit the clone size; those that give it use once, few, many or a size class.

J: TRBJ1-5; D: -; V: TRBV24-1; size: many; CDR3: CATSEGGYSNQPQHF; DNA: TGTGCCACCAGTGAAGGGGGTTATAGCAATCAGCCCCAGCATTTT
J: TRBJ1-2; D: -; V: TRBV2; size: many; CDR3: CASRDNYGYTF; DNA: TGTGCCAGCAGGGACAACTATGGCTACACCTTC
J: TRBJ2-5; D: TRBD1; V: TRBV9; size: many; CDR3: CASSVGGRGLVETQYF; DNA: TGTGCCAGCAGCGTAGGCGGCAGGGGGCTGGTGGAGACCCAGTACTTC
J: TRBJ1-2; D: -; V: TRBV6-2/TRBV6-3; size: many; CDR3: CASSYPAVANYGYTF; DNA: TGTGCCAGCAGTTATCCGGCAGTTGCTAACTATGGCTACACCTTC
J: TRBJ2-1; D: TRBD2; V: TRBV7-6; size: many; CDR3: CASSGWGGSSYNEQFF; DNA: TGTGCCAGCAGCGGTTGGGGGGGGAGCTCCTACAATGAGCAGTTCTTC
J: TRBJ1-1; D: TRBD1; V: TRBV29-1; size: many; CDR3: CSVDYFGQEEAFF; DNA: TGCAGCGTTGATTACTTCGGACAGGAGGAAGCTTTCTTT
J: TRBJ2-4; D: TRBD1; V: TRBV20-1; size: many; CDR3: CSASTGGSIQYF; DNA: TGCAGTGCTTCTACAGGGGGCTCCATTCAGTACTTC
J: TRBJ2-7; D: -; V: TRBV10-3; size: many; CDR3: CAIRTAVSSEQYF; DNA: TGTGCCATCAGGACCGCAGTAAGTTCCGAGCAGTACTTC
J: TRBJ2-3; D: -; V: TRBV10-3; size: many; CDR3: CAISEGTKQADTQYF; DNA: TGTGCCATCAGTGAGGGAACTAAACAGGCAGATACGCAGTATTTT
J: TRBJ1-5; D: -; V: TRBV12-3/TRBV12-4; size: many; CDR3: CASSFGQVFNQPQHF; DNA: TGTGCCAGCAGCTTCGGGCAGGTATTCAATCAGCCCCAGCATTTT
J: TRBJ2-5; D: TRBD1; V: TRBV7-3; size: -; CDR3: CASSSTGGSFETQYF; DNA: TGTGCCAGCAGCTCCACAGGGGGCAGTTTTGAGACCCAGTACTTC
J: TRBJ2-3; D: TRBD1; V: TRBV19; size: few; CDR3: CASSIPLGQGARRADTQYF; DNA: TGTGCCAGTAGTATCCCGTTGGGACAGGGGGCGCGGAGGGCAGATACGCAGTATTTT
J: TRBJ1-1; D: TRBD1; V: TRBV7-3; size: many; CDR3: CASSPDRGSAEAFF; DNA: TGTGCCAGCAGCCCGGACAGGGGGTCGGCTGAAGCTTTCTTT
J: TRBJ1-1; D: -; V: TRBV7-6; size: many; CDR3: CASSIMGLSEAFF; DNA: TGTGCCAGCAGCATAATGGGACTTTCTGAAGCTTTCTTT
J: TRBJ2-3; D: -; V: TRBV29-1; size: many; CDR3: CSVEGHTDTQYF; DNA: TGCAGCGTTGAAGGTCACACAGATACGCAGTATTTT
J: TRBJ1-6; D: -; V: TRBV3-1; size: many; CDR3: CASSRLGSNSPLHF; DNA: TGTGCCAGCAGTCGGTTGGGGTCAAATTCACCCCTCCACTTT
J: TRBJ2-2; D: -; V: TRBV12-3/TRBV12-4; size: many; CDR3: CASSLTDFPSTGELFF; DNA: TGTGCCAGCAGTTTAACCGACTTCCCGTCCACCGGGGAGCTGTTTTTT
J: TRBJ1-4; D: TRBD1; V: TRBV3-1; size: many; CDR3: CASSQGSGTVDKLFF; DNA: TGTGCCAGCAGCCAAGGTTCCGGGACAGTGGATAAACTGTTTTTT
J: TRBJ2-3; D: TRBD1; V: TRBV4-2; size: many; CDR3: CASSQGQGAQDTQYF; DNA: TGTGCCAGCAGCCAAGGACAGGGGGCGCAGGATACGCAGTATTTT
J: TRBJ2-7; D: -; V: TRBV5-5; size: many; CDR3: CASSLEQGYEQYF; DNA: TGTGCCAGCAGCTTGGAACAGGGCTACGAGCAGTACTTC
J: TRBJ2-3; D: TRBD2; V: TRBV18; size: many; CDR3: CASSMTSGSTDTQYF; DNA: TGTGCCAGCAGTATGACTAGCGGGAGCACAGATACGCAGTATTTT
J: TRBJ2-3; D: TRBD2; V: TRBV5-1; size: many; CDR3: CASSLRLAEITDTQYF; DNA: TGCGCCAGCAGCCTTAGACTAGCGGAGATCACAGATACGCAGTATTTT
J: TRBJ1-2; D: -; V: TRBV20-1; size: many; CDR3: CSARNTGNDGYTF; DNA: TGCAGTGCTAGAAATACAGGGAATGATGGCTACACCTTC